Listed below are T cell receptor beta chains from one sample, sequenced in a study of T-cell memory formation after mild COVID-19. TCRdb used MiXCR to reprocess the 5' RACE reads, holding one entry per CDR3 protein. This sample carries roughly 320,000 distinct CDR3 sequences, over 25% of them seen once, and the ten largest clones take about 14%. Source material: PBMCs or a T cell subset sorted from them (not recorded which). The receptor set was obtained from an adult woman who had mild COVID-19 (a few samples of this study predate the infection). Cell type and time point are not known. CDR3s include the opening cysteine and the closing phenylalanine or tryptophan.

j_gene	v_gene	CDR3aa
TRBJ2-3	TRBV7-9	CASSVGQSTQYF
TRBJ2-5	TRBV29-1	CSVLEAGGETQYF
TRBJ2-2	TRBV24-1	CATSDNRVSTGELFF
TRBJ1-2	TRBV6-1	CASTPRVKTLYGYTF
TRBJ2-1	TRBV20-1	CSARDPLVSEQFF
TRBJ2-7	TRBV4-1	CASSRTPGQDYEQYF
TRBJ2-3	TRBV6-5	CASSYSAIRPDTQYF
TRBJ1-2	TRBV28	CASSFINIRDTFNYGYTF
TRBJ1-2	TRBV12-3/TRBV12-4	CASSSPGQGDYGYTF
TRBJ2-7	TRBV6-5	CASRGFGTSGIIYEQYF
TRBJ2-7	TRBV5-6	CASSRTGISSYEQYF
TRBJ2-5	TRBV7-9	CAIQREGQETQYF
TRBJ2-2	TRBV9	CASSLDSGTAFTGELFF
TRBJ2-2	TRBV7-9	CASSFPDTNTGELFF
TRBJ1-4	TRBV23-1	CASSPRTSNEKLFF
TRBJ2-1	TRBV18	CASSPAGGPYEQFF
TRBJ2-2	TRBV20-1	CSGSTGPSTGELFF
TRBJ2-1	TRBV7-7	CASRPQAGSYNEQFF
TRBJ1-1	TRBV30	CAWSNLQGMNTEAFF
TRBJ2-1	TRBV5-1	CASIPDSTYNEQFF
TRBJ2-3	TRBV11-2	CASSRGSSGTTQYF
TRBJ1-2	TRBV2	CASPRGRYGYTF
TRBJ2-4	TRBV12-3/TRBV12-4	CASSSRGQTLAKNIQYF
TRBJ2-1	TRBV3-1	CASSPTGTSGSNEQFF
TRBJ2-7	TRBV14	CASSQRGTPAVLRRGYEQYF
TRBJ2-7	TRBV7-9	CASSPTGGIIYEQYF
TRBJ1-5	TRBV7-8	CASSLDRDKQPQHF
TRBJ1-1	TRBV15	CATSRDGTGDTEAFF
TRBJ2-1	TRBV5-1	CASSLTTSGGAIDDEQFF
TRBJ1-2	TRBV12-3/TRBV12-4	CASSLGTSDTF
TRBJ2-2	TRBV5-5	CASSLPEHTGELFF
TRBJ2-7	TRBV6-1	CASSPQVARPGDF
TRBJ2-3	TRBV25-1	CASSESRELLGGTDTQYF
TRBJ1-5	TRBV27	CASSLSGYRQGNQPQHF
TRBJ2-5	TRBV3-1	CASSRSGLQETQYF
TRBJ2-5	TRBV4-1	CASSQDLRAQETQYF
TRBJ1-1	TRBV20-1	CSASPWDRGLNTEAFF
TRBJ2-1	TRBV6-1	CATYRDRGGGEQFF
TRBJ1-2	TRBV5-4	CASSTRTGPYGYTF
TRBJ2-7	TRBV30	CAWNRAYEQYF
TRBJ2-7	TRBV25-1	CASSDSARSYEQYF
TRBJ1-1	TRBV12-3/TRBV12-4	CASSFQATEAFF
TRBJ2-7	TRBV5-1	CASSLASDNYEQYF
TRBJ2-4	TRBV5-1	CASSKGQHKNIQYF
TRBJ2-7	TRBV27	CASSLPTGEQYF